The 4 T cell receptor beta chains listed next were all sequenced from one sample in a study of T-cell memory formation after mild COVID-19 (dated by TCRdb to about 2021). The library was made by 5' RACE. Reads for this sample came from an Illumina NovaSeq 6000. TCRdb handled the public reads itself, with Q25 trimming in fastp and clone calling in MiXCR, and kept productive beta chains. Each CDR3 protein appears once, grouped with its most common genes and DNA. For this sample there are more than 150,000 distinct CDR3 sequences; around 10% appear just once. Approximately 3.4% of the sample goes to the ten largest clones. Source material: PBMCs or a T cell subset sorted from them (not recorded which). These receptors originate from a man younger than 35 who had mild COVID-19 (a few samples of this study predate the infection). The sample titles of this study are shuffled in the database, so cell type and time point are left out; the donor was told from shared clones.

The CDR3 spells CASSRTGRNSPLHF. The CDR3 DNA sequence: TGTGCCAGCAGCCGGACAGGGAGAAATTCACCCCTCCACTTT. The chain couples TRBV7-3 to TRBJ1-6; 8 bases agree with TRBD1. V was clipped by 5 bases and J by 7 bases; unmatched bases: 4. Per the germline V gene, CDR1 is SGHTA and CDR2 is FQGTGA. The CDR3 has 14 amino acids.

This clonotype came up many times. The chain recombines TRBV5-4 with TRBJ2-3, with 10 nucleotides matching TRBD2. The V and J ends lost 0 bases and 1 base, in that order; junction bases with no gene match: 5. CDR3 length: 17 amino acids. In germline, CDR1 is SGHNT, CDR2 YYREEE (reference sequence). CDR3 DNA: TGTGCCAGCAGCTTGGCCGCAGGGACTAGCGGCACAGATACGCAGTATTTT. Residues: CASSLAAGTSGTDTQYF.

The count of this clonotype is one. The V gene is TRBV20-1, the J gene TRBJ1-2; D might be TRBD1 (6 bases). The germline CDR1 and CDR2 sequences are DFQATT and SNEGSKA (reference sequence). The length of the CDR3 is 13 residues. With 7 bases removed from V and 3 bases from J, the gap between germline ends came to 15 bases. The CDR3 nucleotides are TGCAGTGGGCCCCGTGGGGGCGACTATGGCTACACCTTC. Its translation is CSGPRGGDYGYTF.

This clonotype was counted a few times. V and J are TRBV11-3 and TRBJ1-2; perhaps TRBD1 as D (5 bases). The V and J ends lost 5 bases and 2 bases respectively, with 12 bases between them. This CDR3 has 14 amino acids. The germline CDR1 and CDR2 sequences are SGHNT and YENEEA. The CDR3 loop is CASSTIWGNYGYTF. DNA for the CDR3: TGTGCCAGCAGCACAATATGGGGGAACTATGGCTACACCTTC.